Presented here are 2 T cell receptor beta chains from one specimen sequenced in a study of T cell repertoires in cytomegalovirus infection (dated by TCRdb to the late 2010s). These reads were obtained on an Illumina HiSeq 1500. TCRdb trimmed public reads at Q25 via fastp, called clones via MiXCR and kept in-frame beta chains. Here each entry gathers all rows of one CDR3 protein and keeps the most common genes and DNA. The sample includes about 130,000 distinct CDR3 sequences, with roughly 8.2% observed a single time. The leading ten clones occupy around 10% of the sample. The sequencing input was PBMCs. The receptors here all came from a human donor in good health (CMV status not recorded). Some clones in this sample may be carry-over from other donors' samples.

This clonotype was seen ten or more times. The chain links TRBV2 to TRBJ2-1; D perhaps matches TRBD2 (5 bases). Germline loops: CDR1 SNHLY, CDR2 FYNNEI. V was clipped by 7 bases and J by 7 bases, with 14 bases between them. CDR3 size: 13 residues. CDR3 sequence: CASKNGVRNEQFF. The CDR3 bases are TGTGCCAGCAAGAACGGGGTCAGGAATGAGCAGTTCTTC.

This clonotype has a count of ten or more. The J gene is TRBJ1-6, the V gene TRBV2, with D tentatively TRBD1 (6 bases). This CDR3 comprises 17 residues. Trimming shortened V by 6 bases and J by 0 bases, and 15 bases separated the two germline ends. Per germline, CDR1 SNHLY and CDR2 FYNNEI. Here the CDR3 reads CASRGGPMSSYNSPLHF. In nucleotides, the CDR3 is TGTGCCAGCAGGGGGGGCCCGATGAGCTCCTATAATTCACCCCTCCACTTT.